This TCR beta chain is drawn from a study of T cells in Graves' hyperthyroidism and ophthalmopathy (dated by TCRdb to the late 2010s). In terms of the full investigation: Peripheral blood samples were taken at the time of initial diagnosis, prior to any treatment. Thyroid tissue and blood T-cell repertoires from over 5 Graves' hyperthyroidism patients were also compared in the study. TCR V-J signatures able to tell the groups apart were searched for in a discovery cohort of about a hundred patients, of whom roughly 42 had Graves' ophthalmopathy and roughly 57 had stable Graves' hyperthyroidism. Prospective prediction of ophthalmopathy was tested in an independent validation cohort consisting of about 19 hyperthyroidism patients and around 17 patients who later progressed to ophthalmopathy. After blood sampling, hyperthyroidism patients were treated with methimazole at a starting dose of 30 mg daily, and ophthalmopathy patients were treated with high-dose intravenous methylprednisolone. For training and testing, the 100 or so patients in the discovery cohort were randomly divided in a 7:3 ratio. According to the paper, TCR Vbeta CDR3 sequencing was carried out on 120 to 150 peripheral blood samples, which came from 40 to 45 ophthalmopathy, roughly 75 hyperthyroidism and approximately 17 progressor patients. Study-level results and caveats: During validation, the model predicted progression to ophthalmopathy a median of approximately 6.5 months ahead of onset, with around 70% sensitivity and 72.22% specificity. Ophthalmopathy was separated from stable hyperthyroidism by a 13 V-J signature model, with around 90% sensitivity and 81% to 82% specificity obtained in cross-validation and 80%/75% obtained in testing. No statistical method was used to set the sample size in advance, and investigators knew the group allocation. Blood samples also contained most of the expanded thyroid clonotypes (frequency above 0.001), which suggests that blood repertoires may reflect thyroid immune responses.

The TCR beta CDR3 regions were amplified from the RNA transcripts. The TCR CDR3 was subjected to a first round of RT-PCR using the HTBI primer set and the Qiagen OneStep RT-PCR kit. A second multiplex PCR round built the libraries, followed by size selection and purification. The libraries were sequenced on an Illumina HiSeq2000 using paired-end 100 bp reads. As for the original processing: SOAPnuke was used to process the raw data, throwing out any read that contained adapters or uncalled bases, had a mean Phred below 15, or lacked an exact constant-primer or identifier match. High-quality paired reads were merged using COPE v1.2.5, and each unique nucleotide sequence was defined as a clonotype. MiTCR v1.1 was used to align clonotypes to the IMGT TRBV, TRBD and TRBJ reference segments. Analysis was restricted to V-J combinations with a frequency above 0.0001, which covered roughly 99% of repertoires. The TCS score was defined as the ratio of F50 (clonal expansion) to E x V (chaos), calculated using BLOSUM62-based TCRdist between CDR3 peptides within each V-J. Welch's t-statistics and random forest reduced fewer than 550 V-J features to 10 to 15, which were used in a naive Bayes classifier (R e1071). Thyroid-blood repertoire similarity was quantified with the Morisita-Horn index. The public reads were reanalyzed by TCRdb: fastp trimming at Q25, MiXCR alignment, in-frame beta chains only. When rows share a CDR3 protein, they turn into one entry using the most common DNA and genes. None of the V and J calls come from the authors' own analysis; TCRdb made them. The sample has 800,000 or so distinct CDR3 sequences on record, more than 30% of them singletons. The top ten constitute 8.9% of the sample.

CDR1 and CDR2 (ENHRY, SYGVKD) derive from the germline V gene. The germline ends are 9 bases apart after V is trimmed by 3 bases and J by 1 base. The CDR3 spans 14 residues, from the cysteine through the phenylalanine. The sequence is cut down to CDR3 DNA, 42 bases in frame from base 1. A patient counted as having stable Graves' hyperthyroidism if no progression to ophthalmopathy occurred over 18 months of follow-up. The hyperthyroidism patients were between 18 and 65 years old and newly diagnosed, with a disease duration of less than 2 months. The study excluded patients with uncontrolled infections, other autoimmune diseases, pregnancy or lactation. Diagnoses relied on clinical symptoms, serum thyroxine and TRAb, thyroid ultrasound and orbital computed tomography. Ficoll-Paque density gradient centrifugation was used to isolate PBMCs from around 10 ml of fresh peripheral blood. Total RNA was extracted with Trizol reagent, and quality was checked on an Agilent 2100 Bioanalyzer.

Concerning this clonotype: It lacks a known antigen. No base qualities exist here, and no much larger clone lies one base off it.

This TCR derives from a man aged 18 to 30 with Graves' hyperthyroidism. The V gene is TRBV10-3 and the J gene is TRBJ2-5; the best D guess is TRBD1, with 6 bases matching. The sample comprised blood. The nucleotide sequence reads TGTGCCATCAGTGACAGGGGTCCCCAAGAGACCCAGTACTTC. Its protein is CAISDRGPQETQYF.